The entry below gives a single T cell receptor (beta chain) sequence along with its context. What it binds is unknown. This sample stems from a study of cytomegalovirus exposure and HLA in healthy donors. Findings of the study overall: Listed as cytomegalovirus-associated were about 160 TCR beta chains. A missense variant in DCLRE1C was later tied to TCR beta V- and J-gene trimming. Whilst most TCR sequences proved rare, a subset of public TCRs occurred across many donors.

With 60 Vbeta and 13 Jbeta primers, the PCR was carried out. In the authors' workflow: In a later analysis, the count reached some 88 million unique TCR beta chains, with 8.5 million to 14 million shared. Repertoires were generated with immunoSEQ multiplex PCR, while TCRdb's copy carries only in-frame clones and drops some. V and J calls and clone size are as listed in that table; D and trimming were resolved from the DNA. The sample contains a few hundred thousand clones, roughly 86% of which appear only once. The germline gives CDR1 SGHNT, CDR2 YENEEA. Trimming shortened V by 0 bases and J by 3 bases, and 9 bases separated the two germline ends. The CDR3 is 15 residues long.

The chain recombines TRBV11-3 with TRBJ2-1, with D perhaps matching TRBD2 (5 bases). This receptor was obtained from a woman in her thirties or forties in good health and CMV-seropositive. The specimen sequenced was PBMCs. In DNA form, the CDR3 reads TGTGCCAGCAGCTTAGAGAGGGCCGACTACAATGAGCAGTTCTTC. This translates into CASSLERADYNEQFF.